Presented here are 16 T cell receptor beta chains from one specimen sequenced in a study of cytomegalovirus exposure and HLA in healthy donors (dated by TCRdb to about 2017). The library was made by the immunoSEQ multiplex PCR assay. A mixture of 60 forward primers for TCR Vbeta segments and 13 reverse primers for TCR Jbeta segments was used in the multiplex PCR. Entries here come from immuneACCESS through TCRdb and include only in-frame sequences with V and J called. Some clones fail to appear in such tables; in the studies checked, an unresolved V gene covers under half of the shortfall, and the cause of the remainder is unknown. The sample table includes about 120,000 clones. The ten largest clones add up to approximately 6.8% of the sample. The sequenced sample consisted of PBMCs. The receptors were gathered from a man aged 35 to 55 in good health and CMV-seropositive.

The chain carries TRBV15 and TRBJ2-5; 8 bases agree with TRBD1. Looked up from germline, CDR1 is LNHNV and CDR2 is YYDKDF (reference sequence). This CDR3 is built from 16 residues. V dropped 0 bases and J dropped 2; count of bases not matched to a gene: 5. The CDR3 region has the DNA TGTGCCACCAGCAGAGATGTCGGGACAGGTCAAGAGACCCAGTACTTC. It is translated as CATSRDVGTGQETQYF. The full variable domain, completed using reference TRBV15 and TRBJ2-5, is DAMVIQNPRYQVTQFGKPVTLSCSQTLNHNVMYWYQQKSSQAPKLLFHYYDKDFNNEADTPDNFQSRRPNTSFCFLDIRSPGLGDTAMYLCATSRDVGTGQETQYFGPGTRLLVL.

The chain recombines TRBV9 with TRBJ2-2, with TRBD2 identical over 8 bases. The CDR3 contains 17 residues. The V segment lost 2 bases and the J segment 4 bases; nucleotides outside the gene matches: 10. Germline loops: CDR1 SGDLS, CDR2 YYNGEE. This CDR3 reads CASSVPGGPMGTGELFF. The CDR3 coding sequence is TGTGCCAGCAGCGTGCCGGGAGGGCCAATGGGCACCGGGGAGCTGTTTTTT.

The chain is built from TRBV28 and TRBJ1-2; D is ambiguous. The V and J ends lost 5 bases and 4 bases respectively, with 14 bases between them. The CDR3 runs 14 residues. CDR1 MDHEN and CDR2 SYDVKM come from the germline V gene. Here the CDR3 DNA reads TGTGCCAGCAGTAAAACCCCGGCAGGCTATGGCTACACCTTC. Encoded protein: CASSKTPAGYGYTF.

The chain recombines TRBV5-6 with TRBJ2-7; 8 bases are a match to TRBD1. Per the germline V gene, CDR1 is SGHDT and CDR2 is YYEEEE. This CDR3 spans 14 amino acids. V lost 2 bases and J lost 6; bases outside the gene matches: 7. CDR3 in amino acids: CASSLWTGPPEQYF. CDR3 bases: TGTGCCAGCAGCTTATGGACAGGGCCTCCCGAGCAGTACTTC. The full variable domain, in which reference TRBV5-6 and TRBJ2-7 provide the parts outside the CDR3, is DAGVTQSPTHLIKTRGQQVTLRCSPKSGHDTVSWYQQALGQGPQFIFQYYEEEERQRGNFPDRFSGHQFPNYSSELNVNALLLGDSALYLCASSLWTGPPEQYFGPGTRLTVT.

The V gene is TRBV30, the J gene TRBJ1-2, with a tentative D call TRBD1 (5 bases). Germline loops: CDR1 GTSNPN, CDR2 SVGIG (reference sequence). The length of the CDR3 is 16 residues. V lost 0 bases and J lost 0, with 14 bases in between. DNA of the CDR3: TGTGCCTGGAGTGTAGGGGTTCCCGACCCTAACTATGGCTACACCTTC. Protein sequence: CAWSVGVPDPNYGYTF.

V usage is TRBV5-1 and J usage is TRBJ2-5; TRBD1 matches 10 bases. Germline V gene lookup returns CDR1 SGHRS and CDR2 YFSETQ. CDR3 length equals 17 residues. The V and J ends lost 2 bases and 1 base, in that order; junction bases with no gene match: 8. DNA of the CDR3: TGCGCCAGCAGCTTCCTCGGGACAGGGGTGATCCAAGAGACCCAGTACTTC. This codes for CASSFLGTGVIQETQYF.

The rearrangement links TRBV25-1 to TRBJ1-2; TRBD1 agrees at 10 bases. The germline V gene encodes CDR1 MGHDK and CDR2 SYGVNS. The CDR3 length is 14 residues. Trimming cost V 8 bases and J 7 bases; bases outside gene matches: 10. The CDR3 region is CASGDRGTWGGYTF. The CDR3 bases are TGTGCCAGCGGGGACAGGGGAACTTGGGGTGGCTACACCTTC.

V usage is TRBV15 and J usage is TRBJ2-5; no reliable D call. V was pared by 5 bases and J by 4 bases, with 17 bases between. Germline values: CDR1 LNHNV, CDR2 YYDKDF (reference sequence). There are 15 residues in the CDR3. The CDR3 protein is CATSWQPAGRETQYF. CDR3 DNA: TGTGCCACCAGCTGGCAACCGGCAGGCAGAGAGACCCAGTACTTC. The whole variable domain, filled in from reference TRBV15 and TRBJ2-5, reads DAMVIQNPRYQVTQFGKPVTLSCSQTLNHNVMYWYQQKSSQAPKLLFHYYDKDFNNEADTPDNFQSRRPNTSFCFLDIRSPGLGDTAMYLCATSWQPAGRETQYFGPGTRLLVL.

The CDR3, as DNA: TGTGCCAGCAGCTTGTTACAGACAGATACGCAGTATTTT. Its protein product is CASSLLQTDTQYF. This chain links TRBV7-3 with TRBJ2-3; no definite D call. Germline-derived CDR1 and CDR2 are SGHTA and FQGTGA. The V gene lost 3 bases and the J gene lost 3 bases, with 7 bases spanning the gap. This CDR3 spans 13 amino acids.

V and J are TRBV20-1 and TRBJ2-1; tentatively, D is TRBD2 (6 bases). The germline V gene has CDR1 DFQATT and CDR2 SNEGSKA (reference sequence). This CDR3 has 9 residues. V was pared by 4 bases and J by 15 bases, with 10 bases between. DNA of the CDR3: TGCAGTGCTATGGGACTTGCGTTCTTC. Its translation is CSAMGLAFF.

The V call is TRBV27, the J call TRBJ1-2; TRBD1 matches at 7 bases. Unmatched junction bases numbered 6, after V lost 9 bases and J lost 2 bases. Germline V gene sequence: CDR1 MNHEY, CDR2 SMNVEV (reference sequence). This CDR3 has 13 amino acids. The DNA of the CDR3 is TGTGCCAGTCGTGGGACAGCAAACTATGGCTACACCTTC. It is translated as CASRGTANYGYTF.

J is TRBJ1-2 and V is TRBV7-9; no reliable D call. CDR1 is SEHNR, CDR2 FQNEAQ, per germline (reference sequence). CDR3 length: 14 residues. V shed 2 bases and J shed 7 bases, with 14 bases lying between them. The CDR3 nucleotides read TGTGCCAGCAGCTTAACTAGGCAGGTTGGTGGCTACACCTTC. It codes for CASSLTRQVGGYTF.

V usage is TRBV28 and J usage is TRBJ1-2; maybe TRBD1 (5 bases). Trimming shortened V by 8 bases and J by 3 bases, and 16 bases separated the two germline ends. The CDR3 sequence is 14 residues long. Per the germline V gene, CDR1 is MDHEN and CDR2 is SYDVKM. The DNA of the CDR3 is TGTGCCAGCGCAAACCCCTGGGGCGACTATGGCTACACCTTC. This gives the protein CASANPWGDYGYTF.

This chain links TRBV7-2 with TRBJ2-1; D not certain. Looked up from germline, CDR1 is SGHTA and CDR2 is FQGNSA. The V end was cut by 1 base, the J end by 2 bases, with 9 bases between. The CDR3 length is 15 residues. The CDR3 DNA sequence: TGTGCCAGCAGCTTAGTAGCTTTGGCCTACAATGAGCAGTTCTTC. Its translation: CASSLVALAYNEQFF.

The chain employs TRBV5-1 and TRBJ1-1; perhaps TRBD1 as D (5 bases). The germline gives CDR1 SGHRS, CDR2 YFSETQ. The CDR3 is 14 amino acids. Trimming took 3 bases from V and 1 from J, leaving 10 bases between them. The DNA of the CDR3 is TGCGCCAGCAGCTGGGGGACTCAGAACACTGAAGCTTTCTTT. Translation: CASSWGTQNTEAFF.

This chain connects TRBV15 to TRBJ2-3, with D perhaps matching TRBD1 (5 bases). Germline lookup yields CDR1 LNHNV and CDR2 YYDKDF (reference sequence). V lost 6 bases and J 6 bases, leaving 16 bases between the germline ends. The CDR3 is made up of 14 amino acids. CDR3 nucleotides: TGTGCCACCAGTCTAGACAGATTTAGGGATACGCAGTATTTT. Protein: CATSLDRFRDTQYF.